These 17 T cell receptor beta chains originate from one sample sequenced in a study of T cell changes during pregnancy in multiple sclerosis. Some clones are missing from TCRdb's copy, which holds only in-frame ones; the method was immunoSEQ multiplex PCR. Here the sample spans about 56,000 clones, 92% being singletons. Sequenced here: CD4+ T cells from peripheral blood mononuclear cells, sampled in the second trimester of pregnancy. The receptor set was obtained from a female donor with multiple sclerosis, enrolled in a pregnancy study.

The rearrangement links TRBV9 to TRBJ1-4, with no clear D. The CDR3 is 14 residues long. CDR1 is SGDLS, CDR2 YYNGEE, per germline. The ends were cut back, 2 bases at V and 8 bases at J, with 13 bases in the middle. CDR3 sequence reads: CASSVSGEFEKLFF. DNA for the CDR3: TGTGCCAGCAGCGTTAGCGGGGAGTTCGAAAAACTGTTTTTT.

The chain combines TRBV13 with TRBJ2-5; maybe TRBD1 (6 bases). Germline values: CDR1 PRHDT, CDR2 FYEKMQ (reference sequence). V was trimmed by 3 bases and J by 2 bases, leaving 10 bases between them. This CDR3 comprises 14 residues. CDR3: CASSFRDTQETQYF. DNA for the CDR3: TGTGCCAGCAGCTTCCGGGACACTCAAGAGACCCAGTACTTC.

The V call is TRBV10-3, the J call TRBJ2-2, with D possibly being TRBD1 (5 bases). The germline CDR1 and CDR2 sequences are ENHRY and SYGVKD. Trimming pared 0 bases from V and 5 bases from J, leaving 7 bases between. The CDR3 has 14 residues. CDR3 nucleotides: TGTGCCATCAGTGAGTCGGGGCAAACCGGGGAGCTGTTTTTT. Amino acid sequence: CAISESGQTGELFF.

This sequence joins TRBV6-5 and TRBJ2-7, with 7 nucleotides matching TRBD2. CDR3 length: 14 amino acids. Germline values: CDR1 MNHEY, CDR2 SVGAGI. Trimming cost V 0 bases and J 6 bases; bases outside gene matches: 5. The CDR3 here is CASSYSTRTSEQYF. The CDR3 nucleotides are TGTGCCAGCAGTTACTCGACCAGGACTAGCGAGCAGTACTTC.

This chain links TRBV7-3 with TRBJ2-7; 10 bases agree with TRBD1. With V trimmed by 4 bases and J by 5 bases, 5 bases remained unmatched. The CDR3 consists of 14 residues. Germline CDR1 SGHTA, CDR2 FQGTGA. In DNA, the CDR3 is TGTGCCAGCAGCTCCGGGACAGGGGCCCACGAGCAGTACTTC. It yields the protein CASSSGTGAHEQYF.

This sequence joins TRBV2 and TRBJ2-3; 7 bases match TRBD1. The V and J ends lost 0 bases and 2 bases, in that order; junction bases with no gene match: 26. CDR1 is SNHLY and CDR2 is FYNNEI in the germline V gene. The CDR3 consists of 23 residues. The CDR3 region is CASSEARGATGTHPPINTDTQYF. The CDR3 DNA follows: TGTGCCAGCAGTGAAGCGAGAGGAGCGACAGGGACCCATCCCCCGATAAACACAGATACGCAGTATTTT.

The gene calls are TRBV2 and TRBJ2-5; 7 positions agree with TRBD2. Losses at the gene ends were 6 bases for V and 6 bases for J; bases not matched to a gene: 4. Per germline, CDR1 SNHLY and CDR2 FYNNEI. This CDR3 has 12 residues. CDR3 coding DNA: TGTGCCAGCAGACGGGAGGCTAAGACCCAGTACTTC. Encoded protein: CASRREAKTQYF.

J is TRBJ2-7 and V is TRBV11-3; D is possibly TRBD2 (5 bases). Germline V gives CDR1 SGHNT, CDR2 YENEEA. This CDR3 is built from 14 residues. Between the trimmed V and J ends, which lost 5 bases and 2 bases, there was a span of 13 bases. This CDR3 reads CASSRGPSPYEQYF. The CDR3 DNA reads TGTGCCAGCAGCCGAGGGCCGTCCCCCTACGAGCAGTACTTC.

The rearrangement uses TRBV9 and TRBJ1-1, with TRBD1 matching 10 bases. There are 17 residues in the CDR3. Germline V lookup: CDR1 SGDLS, CDR2 YYNGEE. The V and J ends lost 0 bases and 1 base, in that order; junction bases with no gene match: 6. CDR3 nucleotides: TGTGCCAGCAGCGTAGACTGGACAGGGGGGGGGAACACTGAAGCTTTCTTT. This sequence encodes CASSVDWTGGGNTEAFF.

J is TRBJ2-1 and V is TRBV27; no definite D call. Trimming left V 4 bases short and J 3 bases short, with 10 bases between. Germline assignment: CDR1 MNHEY and CDR2 SMNVEV (reference sequence). The CDR3 has 14 amino acids. As DNA, the CDR3 is TGTGCCAGCAGTTCTCTCGCGGTCTACAATGAGCAGTTCTTC. Its translation: CASSSLAVYNEQFF.

The CDR3, as DNA: TGTGCCATTCGCGGGGGCTCCTACAATGAGCAGTTCTTC. It codes for CAIRGGSYNEQFF. The chain employs TRBV6-6 and TRBJ2-1, with 7 nucleotides matching TRBD2. The CDR3 extends over 13 amino acids. Trimming cost V 10 bases and J 0 bases; bases outside gene matches: 3. Germline CDR1 is MNHNY and CDR2 is SVGAGI (reference sequence).

The genes are TRBV11-2 and TRBJ2-3, with D possibly TRBD2 on 6 matching bases. The germline V gene encodes CDR1 SGHAT and CDR2 FQNNGV. Trimming cost V 2 bases and J 0 bases, with 15 bases left between them. The CDR3 is 17 amino acids. The CDR3 protein is CASSLRATGASTDTQYF. CDR3 nucleotides: TGTGCCAGCAGCTTAAGGGCAACGGGAGCTAGCACAGATACGCAGTATTTT.

The CDR3 DNA follows: TGTGCCAGCAGCCAAGATTCGGGGAACGAGCAGTTCTTC. Protein sequence: CASSQDSGNEQFF. The gene calls are TRBV4-2 and TRBJ2-1; TRBD2 is a possible D gene (5 bases). Per germline, CDR1 LGHNA and CDR2 YNFKEQ. Trimming took off 0 bases at V and 10 bases at J, with 10 bases between the two ends. The CDR3 has 13 residues.

This chain joins TRBV28 and TRBJ2-4; possible D gene TRBD1, 6 bases. Trimming cost V 2 bases and J 4 bases, with 21 bases left between them. Germline values: CDR1 MDHEN, CDR2 SYDVKM. The CDR3 extends over 18 amino acids. The CDR3 nucleotides are TGTGCCAGCAGTTTAATAACCCACGACCGGGACACTAAAAACATTCAGTACTTC. It translates to CASSLITHDRDTKNIQYF.

The rearrangement uses TRBV25-1 and TRBJ1-1; 9 bases map to TRBD1. Germline CDR1 MGHDK, CDR2 SYGVNS. The V gene end was trimmed by 5 bases and the J gene end by 6 bases; junction bases not matched to a gene: 7. The CDR3 contains 14 residues. CDR3 loop: CASSSDRGVPEAFF. The CDR3 DNA reads as TGTGCCAGCAGTTCCGACAGGGGGGTCCCTGAAGCTTTCTTT. Using reference TRBV25-1 and TRBJ1-1 for the parts outside the CDR3, the full variable domain is EADIYQTPRYLVIGTGKKITLECSQTMGHDKMYWYQQDPGMELHLIHYSYGVNSTEKGDLSSESTVSRIRTEHFPLTLESARPSHTSQYLCASSSDRGVPEAFFGQGTRLTVV.

J is TRBJ2-1 and V is TRBV10-1, with 10 bases that match TRBD2. CDR3 size: 15 residues. Unmatched junction bases numbered 8, after V lost 6 bases and J lost 6 bases. Germline loops: CDR1 WNHNN, CDR2 SYGVQD (reference sequence). In nucleotides, the CDR3 is TGCGCCAGCAGCGAAGCGGGAGGGTCCCTCAATGAGCAGTTCTTC. This encodes CASSEAGGSLNEQFF.

J is TRBJ1-1 and V is TRBV4-1, with 7 bases identical to TRBD1. The CDR3 has 14 residues. V lost 4 bases, J lost 3 bases, and 5 bases stayed unmatched. Germline V gene lookup returns CDR1 MGHRA and CDR2 YSYEKL. The chain's CDR3 is CASSPQGFDTEAFF. CDR3 bases: TGCGCCAGCAGCCCACAGGGGTTTGACACTGAAGCTTTCTTT.